A selection of T cell receptor beta chains follows, all from one sample in a study of shared clonotypes between healthy human individuals. Profiling relied on immunoSEQ multiplex PCR, and the TCRdb table lists in-frame clones only, not all of them. The sample shows some 1,900,000 clones, approximately 94% of them seen only once. Sequencing used naive CD8+ T cells sorted from blood. The source is a man between 18 and 29 years old in good health. Both conserved end residues are part of each CDR3. Each record gives: CDR3 protein, V gene.

CASSIRSSGNTIYF | TRBV19
CASLDRGHNQPQHF | TRBV28
CASSRGDDSPLHF | TRBV11-3
CASSRTGENYEQYF | TRBV19
CASSLEGQNPYEQYF | TRBV7-6
CASSRPGLQSGQFF | TRBV6-5
CAWNTGYTGELFF | TRBV30
CASSQTDGETQYF | TRBV4-1
CASGHKDGANVLTF | TRBV5-1
CASSSPGQGSYEQYF | TRBV5-6
CASSLDGGANEQFF | TRBV11-2
CASSQEYAVIGYNEQFF | TRBV4-3
CASSLVGGKNIQYF | TRBV5-6
CASSSGTDQETQYF | TRBV13
CASSIVPDRDGYTF | TRBV19
CASSQDSLRLAVNTGELFF | TRBV4-3
CASSLGLAGYEQYF | TRBV9
CASSFRGGHSYEQYF | TRBV27
CASSVGGGSTEAFF | TRBV9
CASSIEPDRGISTEAFF | TRBV19
CASSLSGSTYNEQFF | TRBV27
CASSHDKWGQNEQFF | TRBV4-3
CAWSVLGQGNPEKLFF | TRBV30
CASSWGTADQETQYF | TRBV5-4
CASSYSTAETYEQYF | TRBV6-5
CASSPTYLDNYGYTF | TRBV28
CASRTQDSNEKLFF | TRBV28
CASSPLAGSDTQYF | TRBV7-9